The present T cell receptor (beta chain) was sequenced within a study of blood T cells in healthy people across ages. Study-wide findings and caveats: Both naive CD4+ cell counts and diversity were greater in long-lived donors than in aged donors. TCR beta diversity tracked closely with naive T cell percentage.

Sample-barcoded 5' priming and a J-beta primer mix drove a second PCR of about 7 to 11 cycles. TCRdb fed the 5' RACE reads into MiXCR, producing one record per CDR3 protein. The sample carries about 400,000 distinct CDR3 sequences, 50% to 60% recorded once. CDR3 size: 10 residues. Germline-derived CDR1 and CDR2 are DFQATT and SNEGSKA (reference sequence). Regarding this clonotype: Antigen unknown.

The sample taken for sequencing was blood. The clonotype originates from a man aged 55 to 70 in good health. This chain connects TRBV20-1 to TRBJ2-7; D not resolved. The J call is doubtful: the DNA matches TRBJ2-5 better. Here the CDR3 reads CSAGKETQYF. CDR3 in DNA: TGCAGTGCTGGGAAGGAGACCCAGTACTTC.